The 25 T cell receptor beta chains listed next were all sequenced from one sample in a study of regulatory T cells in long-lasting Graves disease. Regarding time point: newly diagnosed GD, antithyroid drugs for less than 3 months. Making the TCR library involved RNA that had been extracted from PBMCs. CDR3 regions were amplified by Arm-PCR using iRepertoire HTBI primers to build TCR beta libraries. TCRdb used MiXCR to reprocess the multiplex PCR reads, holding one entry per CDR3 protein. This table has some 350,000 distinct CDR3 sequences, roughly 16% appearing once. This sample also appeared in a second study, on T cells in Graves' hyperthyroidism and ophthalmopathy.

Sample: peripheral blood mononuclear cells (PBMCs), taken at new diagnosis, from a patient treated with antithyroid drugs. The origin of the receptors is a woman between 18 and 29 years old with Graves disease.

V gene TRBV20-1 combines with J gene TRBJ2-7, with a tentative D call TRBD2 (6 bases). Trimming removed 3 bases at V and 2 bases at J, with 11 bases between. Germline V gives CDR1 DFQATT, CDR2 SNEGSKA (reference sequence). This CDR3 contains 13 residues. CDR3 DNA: TGCAGTGCTAGCGGGGGAATAACCTACGAGCAGTACTTC. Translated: CSASGGITYEQYF.

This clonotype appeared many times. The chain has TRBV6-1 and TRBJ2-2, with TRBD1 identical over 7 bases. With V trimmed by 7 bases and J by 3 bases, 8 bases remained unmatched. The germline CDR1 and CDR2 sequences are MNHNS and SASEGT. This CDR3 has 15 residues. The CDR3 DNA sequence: TGTGCCAGCACCCGGGACAGCGTAGACACCGGGGAGCTGTTTTTT. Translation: CASTRDSVDTGELFF.

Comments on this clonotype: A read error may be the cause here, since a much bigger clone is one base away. The chain's CDR3 is CASSELGGDTEAFF. The CDR3 DNA is TGTGCCAGCAGTGAATTAGGAGGGGACACTGAAGCTTTCTTT. The rearrangement uses TRBV6-1 and TRBJ1-1; a possible D gene is TRBD1 (5 bases). This CDR3 has 14 residues. V dropped 2 bases and J dropped 3 bases, with 10 bases sitting between them. Germline CDR1 is MNHNS and CDR2 is SASEGT.

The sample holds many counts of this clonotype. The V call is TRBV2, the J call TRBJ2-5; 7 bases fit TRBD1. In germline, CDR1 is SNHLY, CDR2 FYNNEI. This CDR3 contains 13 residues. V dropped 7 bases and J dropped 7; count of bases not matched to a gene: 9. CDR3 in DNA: TGTGCCAGCACGCACAGGGGAGAAGGGACCCAGTACTTC. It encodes CASTHRGEGTQYF.

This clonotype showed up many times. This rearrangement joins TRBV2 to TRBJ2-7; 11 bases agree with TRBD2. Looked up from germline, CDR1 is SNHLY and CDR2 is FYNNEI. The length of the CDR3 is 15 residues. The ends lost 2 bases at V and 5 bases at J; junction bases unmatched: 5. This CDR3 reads CASSEIAGGPNEQYF. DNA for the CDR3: TGTGCCAGCAGTGAAATAGCGGGAGGGCCTAACGAGCAGTACTTC.

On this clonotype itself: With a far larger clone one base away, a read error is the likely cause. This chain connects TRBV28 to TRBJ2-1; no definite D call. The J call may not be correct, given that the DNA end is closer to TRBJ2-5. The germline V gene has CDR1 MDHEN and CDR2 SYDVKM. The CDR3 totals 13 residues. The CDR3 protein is CASSSTGRETQYF. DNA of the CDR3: TGTGCCAGCAGTTCAACTGGCCGGGAGACCCAGTACTTC.

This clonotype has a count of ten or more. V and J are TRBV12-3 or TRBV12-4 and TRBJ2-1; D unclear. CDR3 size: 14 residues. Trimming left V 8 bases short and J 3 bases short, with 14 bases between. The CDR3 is CASLGSHFYNEQFF. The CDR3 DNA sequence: TGTGCCAGCCTCGGATCCCACTTCTACAATGAGCAGTTCTTC.

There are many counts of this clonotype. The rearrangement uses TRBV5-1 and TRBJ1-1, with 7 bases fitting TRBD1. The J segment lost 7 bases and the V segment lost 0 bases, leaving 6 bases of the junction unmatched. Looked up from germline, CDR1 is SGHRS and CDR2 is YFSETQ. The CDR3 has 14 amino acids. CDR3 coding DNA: TGCGCCAGCAGCTTGGGACAGGGCAGAGATGAAGCTTTCTTT. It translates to CASSLGQGRDEAFF.

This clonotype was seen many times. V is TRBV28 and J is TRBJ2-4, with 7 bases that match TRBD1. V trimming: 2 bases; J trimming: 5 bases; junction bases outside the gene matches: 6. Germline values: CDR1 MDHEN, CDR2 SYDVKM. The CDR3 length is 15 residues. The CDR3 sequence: CASSLVGGGENIQYF. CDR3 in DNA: TGTGCCAGCAGTTTAGTAGGGGGCGGAGAAAACATTCAGTACTTC.

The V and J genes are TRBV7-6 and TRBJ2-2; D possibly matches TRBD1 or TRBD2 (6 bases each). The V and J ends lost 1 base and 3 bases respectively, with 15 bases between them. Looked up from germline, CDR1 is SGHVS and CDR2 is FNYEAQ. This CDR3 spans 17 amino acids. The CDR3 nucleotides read TGTGCCAGCAGCTTAGTGCATGGGGGGCTGTACACCGGGGAGCTGTTTTTT. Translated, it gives CASSLVHGGLYTGELFF.

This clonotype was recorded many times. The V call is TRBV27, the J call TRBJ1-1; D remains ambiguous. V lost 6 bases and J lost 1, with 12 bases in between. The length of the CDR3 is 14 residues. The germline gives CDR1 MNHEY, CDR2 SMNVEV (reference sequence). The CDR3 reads CASSFRRQNTEAFF. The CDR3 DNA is TGTGCCAGCAGCTTTCGCCGACAGAACACTGAAGCTTTCTTT.

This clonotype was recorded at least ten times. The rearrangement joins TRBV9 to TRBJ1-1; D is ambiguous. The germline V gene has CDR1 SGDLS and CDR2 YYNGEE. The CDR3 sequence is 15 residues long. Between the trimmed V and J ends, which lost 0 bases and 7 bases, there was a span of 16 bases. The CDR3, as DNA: TGTGCCAGCAGCGTAGTTGGCCAGCGTAGAGGTGAAGCTTTCTTT. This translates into CASSVVGQRRGEAFF.

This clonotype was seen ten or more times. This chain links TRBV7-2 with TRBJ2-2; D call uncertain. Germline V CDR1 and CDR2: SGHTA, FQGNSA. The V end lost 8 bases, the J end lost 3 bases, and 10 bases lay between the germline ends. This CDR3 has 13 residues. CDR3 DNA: TGTGCCAGCTCGGTTCAGTACACCGGGGAGCTGTTTTTT. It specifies CASSVQYTGELFF.

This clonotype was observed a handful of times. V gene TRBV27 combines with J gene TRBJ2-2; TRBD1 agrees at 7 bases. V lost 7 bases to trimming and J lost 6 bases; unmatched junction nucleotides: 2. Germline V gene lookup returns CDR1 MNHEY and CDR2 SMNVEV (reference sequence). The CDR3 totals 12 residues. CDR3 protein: CASTDRAGELFF. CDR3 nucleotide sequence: TGTGCCAGCACCGACAGGGCCGGGGAGCTGTTTTTT.

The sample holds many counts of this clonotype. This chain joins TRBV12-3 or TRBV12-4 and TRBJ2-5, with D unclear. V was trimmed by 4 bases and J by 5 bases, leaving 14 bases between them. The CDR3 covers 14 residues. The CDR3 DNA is TGTGCCAGCAGTTCAGGAGACGCCGGGGAGACCCAGTACTTC. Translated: CASSSGDAGETQYF.

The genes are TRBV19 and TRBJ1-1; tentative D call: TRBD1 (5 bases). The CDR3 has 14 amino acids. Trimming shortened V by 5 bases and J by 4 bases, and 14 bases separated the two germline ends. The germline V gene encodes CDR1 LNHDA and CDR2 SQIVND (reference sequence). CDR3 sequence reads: CASSGSHGGTEAFF. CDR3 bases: TGTGCCAGTAGTGGGTCCCACGGGGGCACTGAAGCTTTCTTT.

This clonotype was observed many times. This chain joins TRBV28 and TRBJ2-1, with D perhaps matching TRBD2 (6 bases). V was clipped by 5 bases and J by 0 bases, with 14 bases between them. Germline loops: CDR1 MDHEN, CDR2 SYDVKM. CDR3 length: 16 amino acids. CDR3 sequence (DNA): TGTGCCAGCAGTCCCATCCGGGACTCCTCCTACAATGAGCAGTTCTTC. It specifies CASSPIRDSSYNEQFF.

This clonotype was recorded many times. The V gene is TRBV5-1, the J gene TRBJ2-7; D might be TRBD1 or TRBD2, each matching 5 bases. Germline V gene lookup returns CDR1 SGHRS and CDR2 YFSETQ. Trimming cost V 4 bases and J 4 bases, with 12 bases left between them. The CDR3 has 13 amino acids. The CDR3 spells CASSGVGGYEQYF. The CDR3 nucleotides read TGCGCCAGCAGCGGGGTTGGGGGATACGAGCAGTACTTC.

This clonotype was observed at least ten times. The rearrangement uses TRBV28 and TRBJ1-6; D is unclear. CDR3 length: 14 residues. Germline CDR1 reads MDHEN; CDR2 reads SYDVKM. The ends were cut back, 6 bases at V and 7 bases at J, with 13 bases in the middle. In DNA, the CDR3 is TGTGCCAGCAGCTCCATGGGAGAGAATTCACCCCTCCACTTT. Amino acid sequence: CASSSMGENSPLHF.

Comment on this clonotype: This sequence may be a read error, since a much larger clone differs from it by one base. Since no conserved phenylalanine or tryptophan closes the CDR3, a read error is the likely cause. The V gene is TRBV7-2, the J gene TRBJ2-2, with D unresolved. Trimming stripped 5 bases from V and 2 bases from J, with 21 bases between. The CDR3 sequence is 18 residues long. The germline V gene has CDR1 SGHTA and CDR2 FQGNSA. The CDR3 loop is CASSPPLQPAQNTGELFY. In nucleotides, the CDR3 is TGTGCCAGCAGCCCGCCCCTCCAGCCCGCTCAAAACACCGGGGAGCTGTTTTAT.

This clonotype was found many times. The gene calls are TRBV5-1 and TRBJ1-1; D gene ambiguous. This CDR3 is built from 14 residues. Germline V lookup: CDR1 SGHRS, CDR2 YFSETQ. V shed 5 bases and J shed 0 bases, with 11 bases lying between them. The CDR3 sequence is CASRGGILNTEAFF. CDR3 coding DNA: TGCGCCAGCAGAGGAGGAATTCTGAACACTGAAGCTTTCTTT.

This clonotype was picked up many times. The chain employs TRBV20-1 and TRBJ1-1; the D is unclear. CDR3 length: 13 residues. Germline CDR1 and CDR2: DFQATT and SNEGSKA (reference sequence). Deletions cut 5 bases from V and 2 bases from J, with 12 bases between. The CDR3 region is CSARSEFNTEAFF. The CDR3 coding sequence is TGCAGTGCTCGGTCAGAATTTAACACTGAAGCTTTCTTT.

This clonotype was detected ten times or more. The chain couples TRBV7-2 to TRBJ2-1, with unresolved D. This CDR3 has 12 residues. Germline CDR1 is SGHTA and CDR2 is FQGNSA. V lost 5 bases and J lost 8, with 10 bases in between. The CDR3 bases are TGTGCCAGCAGCCGATCAGACCATGAGCAGTTCTTC. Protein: CASSRSDHEQFF.

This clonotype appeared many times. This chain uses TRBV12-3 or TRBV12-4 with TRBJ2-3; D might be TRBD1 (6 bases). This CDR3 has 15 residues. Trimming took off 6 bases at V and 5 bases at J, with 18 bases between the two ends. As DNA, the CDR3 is TGTGCCAGCAGCTCCCCAAGAACAGGGAGAGATACGCAGTATTTT. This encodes CASSSPRTGRDTQYF.

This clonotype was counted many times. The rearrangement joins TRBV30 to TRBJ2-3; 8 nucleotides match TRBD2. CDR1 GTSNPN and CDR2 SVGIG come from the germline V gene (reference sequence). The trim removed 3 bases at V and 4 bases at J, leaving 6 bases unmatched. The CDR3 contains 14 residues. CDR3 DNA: TGTGCCTGGAGGCTAGCGGGCTCTTCAGATACGCAGTATTTT. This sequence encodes CAWRLAGSSDTQYF.